These 30 T cell receptor beta chains were all obtained from the same sample, sequenced in a study of blood T cell repertoires in COVID-19. Produced via immunoSEQ multiplex PCR; TCRdb's table is partial and in-frame only. The table records around 95,000 clones, 87% of them present only once. Input material: peripheral blood. The receptors here all came from a man younger than 45 in a cohort sampled during active COVID-19.

The gene calls are TRBV29-1 and TRBJ2-7, with 9 bases that match TRBD2. V was pared by 3 bases and J by 4 bases, with 4 bases of the junction left unmatched. Per germline, CDR1 SQVTM and CDR2 ANQGSEA. The CDR3 has 13 amino acids. The chain's CDR3 is CSVDSSGGYEQYF. CDR3 sequence (DNA): TGCAGCGTTGACTCGAGCGGGGGGTACGAGCAGTACTTC.

This sequence joins TRBV5-4 and TRBJ2-7, with no clear D. Germline CDR1 SGHNT, CDR2 YYREEE (reference sequence). The CDR3 is 13 amino acids. V lost 4 bases to trimming and J lost 3 bases, with 11 bases between them. CDR3 amino acids: CASSLASSYEQYF. The DNA of the CDR3 is TGTGCCAGCAGCCTGGCCTCCAGCTACGAGCAGTACTTC. The complete variable domain, with remaining parts taken from reference TRBV5-4 and TRBJ2-7, reads ETGVTQSPTHLIKTRGQQVTLRCSSQSGHNTVSWYQQALGQGPQFIFQYYREEENGRGNFPPRFSGLQFPNYSSELNVNALELDDSALYLCASSLASSYEQYFGPGTRLTVT.

The chain recombines TRBV18 with TRBJ1-4; 11 positions match TRBD1. The CDR3 runs to 15 residues. CDR1 and CDR2 (germline): KGHSH, LQKENI. The trim removed 0 bases at V and 8 bases at J, leaving 2 bases unmatched. The CDR3 protein is CASSPPGTGGEKLFF. The CDR3 bases are TGTGCCAGCTCACCACCGGGGACAGGGGGGGAAAAACTGTTTTTT. Using reference TRBV18 and TRBJ1-4 for the parts outside the CDR3, the full variable domain is NAGVMQNPRHLVRRRGQEARLRCSPMKGHSHVYWYRQLPEEGLKFMVYLQKENIIDESGMPKERFSAEFPKEGPSILRIQQVVRGDSAAYFCASSPPGTGGEKLFFGSGTQLSVL.

The chain carries TRBV15 and TRBJ1-4; tentatively, D is TRBD1 (5 bases). V was cut by 3 bases and J by 2 bases, with 16 bases left in between. The CDR3 loop spans 17 amino acids. Germline assignment: CDR1 LNHNV and CDR2 YYDKDF (reference sequence). CDR3: CATSSHGGLGTNEKLFF. For the CDR3, the DNA is TGTGCCACCAGCAGTCACGGGGGATTGGGGACTAATGAAAAACTGTTTTTT.

In DNA form, the CDR3 reads TGTGCCAGCAGTCCGGACGGGGGCGAGCAGTACTTC. Translated, it gives CASSPDGGEQYF. The V gene is TRBV5-6, the J gene TRBJ2-7, with D perhaps TRBD2 (6 bases). Germline-derived CDR1 and CDR2 are SGHDT and YYEEEE. V lost 5 bases and J lost 6, with 12 bases in between. CDR3 length: 12 amino acids. Supplemented by reference TRBV5-6 and TRBJ2-7, the full variable domain reads DAGVTQSPTHLIKTRGQQVTLRCSPKSGHDTVSWYQQALGQGPQFIFQYYEEEERQRGNFPDRFSGHQFPNYSSELNVNALLLGDSALYLCASSPDGGEQYFGPGTRLTVT.

The CDR3 protein is CASSPQTGHYEQYF. Written as DNA, the CDR3 is TGTGCCAGCTCACCCCAGACAGGCCACTACGAGCAGTACTTC. The chain joins TRBV18 to TRBJ2-7; possibly TRBD1 for D (6 bases). This CDR3 region has 14 residues. Germline V gene data show CDR1 as KGHSH and CDR2 as LQKENI. Trimming removed 3 bases from V and 3 bases from J, with 12 bases in between.

The chain is built from TRBV28 and TRBJ2-7; 7 nucleotides line up with TRBD1. Germline V CDR1 and CDR2: MDHEN, SYDVKM. This CDR3 has 17 amino acids. J lost 0 bases, V lost 2 bases, and 10 bases had no gene match. As DNA, the CDR3 is TGTGCCAGCAGTTTAGTCTATGCGGACAGGAGCTCCTACGAGCAGTACTTC. This codes for CASSLVYADRSSYEQYF.

This clone occurred a few times. The V and J genes are TRBV29-1 and TRBJ2-6, with 9 bases that match TRBD1. Germline CDR1 and CDR2: SQVTM and ANQGSEA. CDR3 length: 18 amino acids. The trim removed 3 bases at V and 0 bases at J, leaving 9 bases unmatched. CDR3 nucleotide sequence: TGCAGCGTTGATTTGGGGGACAGGGAACTCTCTGGGGCCAACGTCCTGACTTTC. Its translation is CSVDLGDRELSGANVLTF. Combining the CDR3 with reference TRBV29-1 and TRBJ2-6 gives the whole variable domain SAVISQKPSRDICQRGTSLTIQCQVDSQVTMMFWYRQQPGQSLTLIATANQGSEATYESGFVIDKFPISRPNLTFSTLTVSNMSPEDSSIYLCSVDLGDRELSGANVLTFGAGSRLTVL.

This chain uses TRBV2 with TRBJ1-1; tentative D call: TRBD1 (5 bases). In germline, CDR1 is SNHLY, CDR2 FYNNEI. V gave up 0 bases and J gave up 6 bases, with 8 bases separating them. The CDR3 sequence is 13 residues long. CDR3 amino acids: CASSEAGGPEAFF. CDR3 bases: TGTGCCAGCAGTGAAGCGGGGGGACCTGAAGCTTTCTTT.

The V gene is TRBV3-1 (or the pseudogene TRBV3-2), the J gene TRBJ2-1; 10 nucleotides agree with TRBD2. V gave up 1 base and J gave up 5 bases; unmatched junction bases: 5. CDR3 length: 16 residues. Germline CDR1 LGHDT, CDR2 YNNKEL (reference sequence). The CDR3 DNA reads TGTGCCAGCAGCCAAGGTGGTAGCGGGGGGCACAATGAGCAGTTCTTC. Its protein product is CASSQGGSGGHNEQFF.

The V gene is TRBV11-2, the J gene TRBJ2-3; the D gene is possibly TRBD1 (6 bases). This CDR3 is 16 amino acids long. Trimming took 1 base from V and 14 from J, leaving 25 bases between them. Germline values: CDR1 SGHAT, CDR2 FQNNGV. In DNA, the CDR3 is TGTGCCAGCAGCTTAGCCGACCGCTGGGGATCAGGGGTTAGGTATTTT. This sequence encodes CASSLADRWGSGVRYF. The variable domain in full, with the rest retrieved from reference TRBV11-2 and TRBJ2-3, is EAGVAQSPRYKIIEKRQSVAFWCNPISGHATLYWYQQILGQGPKLLIQFQNNGVVDDSQLPKDRFSAERLKGVDSTLKIQPAKLEDSAVYLCASSLADRWGSGVRYFGPGTRLTVL.

The chain uses TRBV11-3 and TRBJ2-1, with D tentatively TRBD2 (5 bases). The CDR3 is 14 residues long. Germline V gene lookup returns CDR1 SGHNT and CDR2 YENEEA. The V gene lost 5 bases and the J gene lost 6 bases, with 14 bases spanning the gap. In DNA form, the CDR3 reads TGTGCCAGCAGCCCCGTTCGGGGATCCAATGAGCAGTTCTTC. This gives the protein CASSPVRGSNEQFF.

The J gene is TRBJ2-3, the V gene TRBV21-1; TRBD2 is taken as the D call from the table, unchecked against the DNA. TRBV21-1 constitutes a pseudogene. The CDR3 length is 10 residues. CDR3 sequence reads: CAIPGTSQYF. For the CDR3, the DNA is TGTGCCATCCCCGGGACTTCGCAGTATTTT.

The V gene is TRBV7-2, the J gene TRBJ1-5, with D hard to call. V was clipped by 2 bases and J by 7 bases, with 6 bases between them. Germline CDR1 reads SGHTA; CDR2 reads FQGNSA. This CDR3 comprises 12 residues. The CDR3 nucleotides are TGTGCCAGCAGCTTAATGGGCCAGCCCCAGCATTTT. Translated, it gives CASSLMGQPQHF.

The rearrangement links TRBV29-1 to TRBJ1-2, with a possible D match to TRBD1 (5 bases). The CDR3 is 13 residues long. V lost 6 bases to trimming and J lost 4 bases, with 15 bases between them. Germline CDR1 reads SQVTM; CDR2 reads ANQGSEA. DNA of the CDR3: TGCAGCGTCGTCGGGGGTGGATTCTATGGCTACACCTTC. This encodes CSVVGGGFYGYTF.

The chain links TRBV7-9 to TRBJ1-3, with D unresolved. CDR1 is SEHNR, CDR2 FQNEAQ, per germline (reference sequence). The CDR3 totals 14 residues. Trimming removed 6 bases from V and 0 bases from J, with 9 bases in between. The CDR3 loop reads CASSNSSSGNTIYF. The CDR3 DNA reads as TGTGCCAGCAGTAACAGCAGCTCTGGAAACACCATATATTTT.

The chain uses TRBV27 and TRBJ2-7; 7 bases agree with TRBD2. There are 13 residues in the CDR3. Germline CDR1 and CDR2: MNHEY and SMNVEV (reference sequence). Trimming at V came to 10 bases and at J to 2 bases, leaving 8 bases not matched to a gene. The CDR3 DNA follows: TGTGCCACCCGGGGCGGGGGACCCTACGAGCAGTACTTC. Translating it yields CATRGGGPYEQYF.

V usage is TRBV6-6 and J usage is TRBJ2-7; weak D call: TRBD2 (7 bases). There are 16 residues in the CDR3. V was clipped by 4 bases and J by 2 bases, with 18 bases between them. Germline V gene lookup returns CDR1 MNHNY and CDR2 SVGAGI (reference sequence). The CDR3 is CASSSLGGADPYEQYF. As DNA, the CDR3 is TGTGCCAGCAGTTCCCTTGGGGGGGCCGACCCCTACGAGCAGTACTTC.

The V gene is TRBV5-1, the J gene TRBJ1-1; tentative D call: TRBD1 (6 bases). The CDR3 is made up of 15 amino acids. The V end was cut by 0 bases, the J end by 0 bases, with 9 bases between. CDR1 and CDR2 from the germline V gene are SGHRS and YFSETQ. CDR3 sequence (DNA): TGCGCCAGCAGCTTGGATCAGGGGATGAACACTGAAGCTTTCTTT. Translating gives CASSLDQGMNTEAFF.

The rearrangement joins TRBV5-5 to TRBJ1-4; weak D call: TRBD1 (5 bases). The germline V gene has CDR1 SGHKS and CDR2 YYEKEE (reference sequence). Trimming left V 2 bases short and J 8 bases short, with 10 bases between. The CDR3 length is 13 residues. Written as DNA, the CDR3 is TGTGCCAGCAGCTTAATCCCAGGGGAAAAACTGTTTTTT. Translated: CASSLIPGEKLFF.

V gene TRBV24-1 combines with J gene TRBJ1-1; 7 nucleotides align to TRBD1. Germline lookup yields CDR1 KGHDR and CDR2 SFDVKD. The CDR3 is made up of 14 amino acids. The J segment lost 10 bases and the V segment lost 4 bases, leaving 11 bases of the junction unmatched. The DNA of the CDR3 is TGTGCCACCAGTGACCGACAGGGCCTCCGGGGAGCTTTCTTT. It specifies CATSDRQGLRGAFF.

The chain employs TRBV2 and TRBJ2-3; perhaps TRBD2 as D (5 bases). The CDR3 is 15 residues long. Trimming shortened V by 6 bases and J by 2 bases, and 15 bases separated the two germline ends. Per germline, CDR1 SNHLY and CDR2 FYNNEI. Here the CDR3 reads CASSQTILLTDTQYF. CDR3 nucleotide sequence: TGTGCCAGCAGCCAGACTATACTACTCACAGATACGCAGTATTTT.

The J gene is TRBJ2-1, the V gene TRBV5-1; possible D gene TRBD1, 6 bases. Trimming removed 2 bases from V and 9 bases from J, with 15 bases in between. CDR3 length: 14 residues. The germline gives CDR1 SGHRS, CDR2 YFSETQ. The CDR3 coding sequence is TGCGCCAGCAGCTTCCAGGGGATTGAAAGTGAGCAGTTCTTC. Protein: CASSFQGIESEQFF.

The V gene is TRBV11-2, the J gene TRBJ2-2, with a possible D match to TRBD2 (5 bases). V was trimmed by 4 bases and J by 7 bases, leaving 10 bases between them. The length of the CDR3 is 13 residues. CDR1 and CDR2 (germline): SGHAT, FQNNGV. This chain's CDR3 is CASSSTMSGELFF. Here the CDR3 DNA reads TGTGCCAGCAGCTCGACTATGAGCGGGGAGCTGTTTTTT.

This clone came up a few times. The chain has TRBV15 and TRBJ1-2; tentatively, D is TRBD1 (5 bases). Germline assignment: CDR1 LNHNV and CDR2 YYDKDF (reference sequence). The length of the CDR3 is 16 residues. Trimming shortened V by 5 bases and J by 1 base, and 17 bases separated the two germline ends. CDR3 nucleotides: TGTGCCACCAGCCGGCGCGGGGGGGGGTTTAACTATGGCTACACCTTC. Its translation: CATSRRGGGFNYGYTF.

The sample holds a few counts of this clone. This chain connects TRBV28 to TRBJ1-5; weak D call: TRBD1 (5 bases). The germline V and J ends were trimmed by 6 bases and 0 bases, with 15 bases remaining between them. Germline V gene sequence: CDR1 MDHEN, CDR2 SYDVKM. This CDR3 has 16 amino acids. The CDR3 region has the DNA TGTGCCAGCAGAAAAACGGGGGTCTATAGCAATCAGCCCCAGCATTTT. The encoded protein is CASRKTGVYSNQPQHF. The full variable domain, rest sourced from reference TRBV28 and TRBJ1-5, is DVKVTQSSRYLVKRTGEKVFLECVQDMDHENMFWYRQDPGLGLRLIYFSYDVKMKEKGDIPEGYSVSREKKERFSLILESASTNQTSMYLCASRKTGVYSNQPQHFGDGTRLSIL.

This clone was picked up one time. V gene TRBV30 combines with J gene TRBJ2-7, with 7 bases identical to TRBD2. The V and J ends lost 1 base and 7 bases, in that order; junction bases with no gene match: 16. Germline V gene lookup returns CDR1 GTSNPN and CDR2 SVGIG (reference sequence). The CDR3 contains 16 residues. The CDR3, as DNA: TGTGCCTGGAGTGGAACCCGAAATCTCGGGGAGGGTGAGCAGTACTTC. This codes for CAWSGTRNLGEGEQYF.

The chain has TRBV15 and TRBJ2-3, with TRBD2 identical over 9 bases. The V gene's germline CDR1 is LNHNV and CDR2 YYDKDF (reference sequence). The CDR3 spans 17 residues. V lost 1 base, J lost 3 bases, and 8 bases stayed unmatched. CDR3 amino acids: CATSRGLAGRGTDTQYF. The CDR3, as DNA: TGTGCCACCAGCAGAGGGCTAGCGGGGCGAGGGACAGATACGCAGTATTTT.

The rearrangement uses TRBV18 and TRBJ1-1, with D maybe TRBD1 (5 bases). This CDR3 comprises 16 residues. V was trimmed by 3 bases and J by 4 bases, leaving 18 bases between them. Germline loops: CDR1 KGHSH, CDR2 LQKENI. CDR3 sequence (DNA): TGTGCCAGCTCACCTCGGACGGGGGATATTGTCACTGAAGCTTTCTTT. Its protein product is CASSPRTGDIVTEAFF.

The chain has TRBV27 and TRBJ2-1, with D perhaps matching TRBD1 (6 bases). This CDR3 contains 14 residues. CDR1 and CDR2 (germline): MNHEY, SMNVEV (reference sequence). Trimming took 5 bases from V and 5 from J, leaving 13 bases between them. CDR3 in DNA: TGTGCCAGCAGTACCCGGACAGAGAACAATGAGCAGTTCTTC. Its protein is CASSTRTENNEQFF.